This record looks at one T cell receptor (beta chain) sequence and its context. Antigen specificity is unknown. This may arise from a read error, as a much more abundant clone is one base away. This sample was taken from a study of molecular identifiers for immune sequencing clone quantification. Notes on the study in general: Effector cells kept over 97% of their molecules in clones above 20 RNA copies, while naive cells kept under 1% there.

Each library that profiled naive CD8 cells came from around 18,000 to 910,000 sorted cells with 10%, 30% or 50% RNA. A CD8+CD4-CCR7+CD45RA+ gate was used to sort naive CD8 T cells. Germline V gene sequence: CDR1 SQVTM, CDR2 ANQGSEA. The ends lost 0 bases at V and 6 bases at J; junction bases unmatched: 10. This CDR3 is built from 15 residues. Preparation of the bulk TCR libraries relied on previously described methods and listed TCR primers. TCRdb analysed the PCR reads with MiXCR anew, one entry per CDR3 protein. In the table there are 460,000 or so distinct CDR3 sequences, roughly 25% of which are singletons.

The sample consisted of naive CD8+ T cells from blood, with Jurkat cell RNA spiked in. Noted subset: FACS-sorted CD8+CD4-CCR7+CD45RA+ naive T cells. The chain combines TRBV29-1 with TRBJ2-7, with 8 bases that match TRBD2. The receptor was isolated from a human donor in good health. Some libraries in this study had Jurkat cell RNA spiked in. In DNA form, the CDR3 reads TGCAGCGTTGAAGATTGGGGTCGGGGGGGCTGCGAGCAGTACTTC. Its protein product is CSVEDWGRGGCEQYF.